Listed here are 9 T cell receptor beta chains from one sample, sequenced in a study of T cell responses to AZD1222 COVID-19 vaccine. Using immunoSEQ multiplex PCR, the repertoire was profiled, and TCRdb retains in-frame clones only, with some absent. The repertoire holds around 110,000 clones, with more than 85% as singletons. The starting material was peripheral blood, obtained on day 0 of AZD1222 vaccination. These receptors all stem from an adult in good health.

The chain joins TRBV28 to TRBJ2-2, with 7 bases that match TRBD2. The CDR3 covers 15 residues. CDR1 and CDR2 (germline): MDHEN, SYDVKM. V lost 6 bases and J lost 2; bases outside the gene matches: 6. The CDR3 nucleotides are TGTGCCAGCAGACCAGCGGGATTAAACACCGGGGAGCTGTTTTTT. Translation gives CASRPAGLNTGELFF.

The rearrangement uses TRBV19 and TRBJ2-1; no definite D call. V shed 6 bases and J shed 1 base, with 10 bases lying between them. This CDR3 comprises 14 residues. Germline values: CDR1 LNHDA, CDR2 SQIVND (reference sequence). The CDR3 DNA reads TGTGCCAGTAGCCTGCCGGGTTCCTACAATGAGCAGTTCTTC. This sequence encodes CASSLPGSYNEQFF.

This chain joins TRBV7-9 and TRBJ2-1; weak D call: TRBD2 (5 bases). The V end was cut by 2 bases, the J end by 4 bases, with 12 bases between. CDR3 length: 15 residues. CDR1 is SEHNR and CDR2 is FQNEAQ in the germline V gene (reference sequence). In DNA form, the CDR3 reads TGTGCCAGCAGCTTATCAGCGGCTTTTTACAATGAGCAGTTCTTC. It yields the protein CASSLSAAFYNEQFF. The full variable domain, in which reference TRBV7-9 and TRBJ2-1 provide the parts outside the CDR3, is DTGVSQNPRHKITKRGQNVTFRCDPISEHNRLYWYRQTLGQGPEFLTYFQNEAQLEKSRLLSDRFSAERPKGSFSTLEIQRTEQGDSAMYLCASSLSAAFYNEQFFGPGTRLTVL.

The chain couples TRBV2 to TRBJ1-6; D is undetermined. The V and J ends lost 4 bases and 9 bases respectively, with 10 bases between them. The CDR3 consists of 13 residues. The germline CDR1 and CDR2 sequences are SNHLY and FYNNEI. Written as DNA, the CDR3 is TGTGCCAGCAGTGTGGGGATTGGTTCACCCCTCCACTTT. This codes for CASSVGIGSPLHF.

This clone appeared a single time. The rearrangement links TRBV19 to TRBJ2-3, with TRBD2 matching 9 bases. Germline CDR1 is LNHDA and CDR2 is SQIVND (reference sequence). The V segment lost 0 bases and the J segment 5 bases; nucleotides outside the gene matches: 15. The CDR3 loop spans 19 amino acids. In DNA form, the CDR3 reads TGTGCCAGTAGTATAGATCCTAATCGACTAGCGGAAAAGGGAGATACGCAGTATTTT. This sequence encodes CASSIDPNRLAEKGDTQYF.

The gene calls are TRBV5-6 and TRBJ1-3, with TRBD1 as a possible D gene (6 bases). The germline V gene encodes CDR1 SGHDT and CDR2 YYEEEE. The CDR3 covers 18 residues. V lost 2 bases and J lost 2, with 20 bases in between. The CDR3 sequence is CASSFRSSGVSPGNTIYF. The CDR3 coding sequence is TGTGCCAGCAGCTTTAGGTCTTCAGGGGTTTCCCCTGGAAACACCATATATTTT.

The chain uses TRBV5-1 and TRBJ2-2; 15 nucleotides match TRBD2. V shed 4 bases, J shed 10 bases, and the junction held 5 bases outside the gene matches. From germline, CDR1 is SGHRS and CDR2 YFSETQ. This CDR3 is 15 amino acids long. Here the CDR3 DNA reads TGCGCCAGCAGCGGACTAGCGGGAGGGCCGGTGGAGCTGTTTTTT. It yields the protein CASSGLAGGPVELFF.

The gene calls are TRBV6-5 and TRBJ2-7; TRBD1 or TRBD2 may be the D gene (6 bases each). V gave up 6 bases and J gave up 6 bases, with 21 bases separating them. The CDR3 contains 15 residues. Germline lookup yields CDR1 MNHEY and CDR2 SVGAGI. CDR3 sequence (DNA): TGTGCCAGCAGCTCCCAGGAGGGGGTACAAGGCGAGCAGTACTTC. Protein sequence: CASSSQEGVQGEQYF.

This clone turned up a few times. V usage is TRBV7-9 and J usage is TRBJ2-7; 10 bases line up with TRBD2. The CDR3 covers 17 residues. V was clipped by 4 bases and J by 4 bases; unmatched bases: 13. Germline loops: CDR1 SEHNR, CDR2 FQNEAQ (reference sequence). The CDR3 DNA reads as TGTGCCAGCAGCTCCCGATTCTTAGTAGCGGGAGGATACGAGCAGTACTTC. It encodes CASSSRFLVAGGYEQYF.